The 21 T cell receptor beta chains in this list originate from one sample, sequenced in a study of T cell responses to AZD1222 COVID-19 vaccine. Only in-frame clones appear in the TCRdb table, and some are missing; sequencing was by immunoSEQ multiplex PCR. The sample contains over 100,000 clones, approximately 86% of which appear only once. This specimen was peripheral blood, taken on day 0 of AZD1222 vaccination. These receptor sequences come from an adult in good health.

This clone was picked up one time. V usage is TRBV3-1 (or the pseudogene TRBV3-2) and J usage is TRBJ1-2; a possible D gene is TRBD1 (5 bases). V gave up 6 bases and J gave up 0 bases, with 14 bases separating them. The length of the CDR3 is 15 residues. CDR1 and CDR2 from the germline V gene are LGHDT and YNNKEL (reference sequence). CDR3 residues: CASSTMGETNYGYTF. DNA of the CDR3: TGTGCCAGCAGTACAATGGGGGAAACTAACTATGGCTACACCTTC.

This chain joins TRBV15 and TRBJ1-4; 9 nucleotides line up with TRBD1. J gave up 6 bases and V 5 bases, and 7 bases lay outside the gene matches. The CDR3 totals 15 residues. Germline V gives CDR1 LNHNV, CDR2 YYDKDF (reference sequence). CDR3 in DNA: TGTGCCACCAGCGCCAGCGGGACAGGGCATGAAAAACTGTTTTTT. Encoded protein: CATSASGTGHEKLFF.

V gene TRBV6-5 combines with J gene TRBJ2-7, with 11 bases identical to TRBD1. V shed 5 bases and J 3 bases; nucleotides not matched to a gene: 3. Germline CDR1 MNHEY, CDR2 SVGAGI. This CDR3 contains 14 residues. The CDR3 nucleotides are TGTGCCAGCAGTAGGGACAGGGGGATCTACGAGCAGTACTTC. This codes for CASSRDRGIYEQYF.

This rearrangement joins TRBV30 to TRBJ2-2, with TRBD1 identical over 7 bases. The CDR3 spans 16 residues. With 0 bases clipped from V and 2 bases from J, the junction kept 6 bases outside the gene matches. Germline CDR1 GTSNPN, CDR2 SVGIG (reference sequence). The CDR3 is CAWSVHRGTNTGELFF. The CDR3 region has the DNA TGTGCCTGGAGTGTTCACAGGGGAACCAACACCGGGGAGCTGTTTTTT.

The V call is TRBV28, the J call TRBJ1-6; no reliable D call. The CDR3 covers 14 residues. Per the germline V gene, CDR1 is MDHEN and CDR2 is SYDVKM. Trimming took 6 bases from V and 3 from J, leaving 9 bases between them. In DNA form, the CDR3 reads TGTGCCAGCAGCCCCCGGGGCTATAATTCACCCCTCCACTTT. This sequence encodes CASSPRGYNSPLHF.

This chain connects TRBV28 to TRBJ1-5; unclear D gene. The CDR3 has 15 amino acids. Per the germline V gene, CDR1 is MDHEN and CDR2 is SYDVKM. The germline V and J ends were trimmed by 5 bases and 0 bases, with 11 bases remaining between them. The chain's CDR3 is CASSPPPYSNQPQHF. The CDR3 nucleotides read TGTGCCAGCAGTCCCCCACCGTATAGCAATCAGCCCCAGCATTTT. Full variable domain (missing parts from reference TRBV28 and TRBJ1-5): DVKVTQSSRYLVKRTGEKVFLECVQDMDHENMFWYRQDPGLGLRLIYFSYDVKMKEKGDIPEGYSVSREKKERFSLILESASTNQTSMYLCASSPPPYSNQPQHFGDGTRLSIL.

The DNA of the CDR3 is TGTGCCAGCAGTTTAGGTGGGCAGGGCTATGAAAAACTGTTTTTT. Translated, it gives CASSLGGQGYEKLFF. V is TRBV28 and J is TRBJ1-4, with D perhaps TRBD1 (5 bases). The CDR3 contains 15 residues. V was trimmed by 2 bases and J by 6 bases, leaving 13 bases between them. Looked up from germline, CDR1 is MDHEN and CDR2 is SYDVKM.

The V call is TRBV29-1, the J call TRBJ2-7, with D perhaps assigned TRBD1 or TRBD2 (5 bases each). Germline V gene data show CDR1 as SQVTM and CDR2 as ANQGSEA. The CDR3 covers 12 residues. Trimming cost V 5 bases and J 2 bases, with 10 bases left between them. The CDR3 nucleotides read TGCAGCGTTAGGGGACCCGCCTACGAGCAGTACTTC. Translation gives CSVRGPAYEQYF.

This chain connects TRBV5-1 to TRBJ2-1, with 10 bases identical to TRBD2. The CDR3 covers 17 residues. CDR1 is SGHRS and CDR2 is YFSETQ in the germline V gene. Germline trimming cut 3 bases from V and 0 bases from J; bases unmatched to any gene: 6. The CDR3 loop reads CASSSYGLADSYNEQFF. CDR3 bases: TGCGCCAGCAGCTCATATGGACTAGCGGACTCCTACAATGAGCAGTTCTTC.

This chain connects TRBV2 to TRBJ2-5; no firm D call. This CDR3 has 11 residues. With 7 bases removed from V and 4 bases from J, the gap between germline ends came to 7 bases. Per the germline V gene, CDR1 is SNHLY and CDR2 is FYNNEI. The CDR3 reads CASTWSETQYF. The CDR3 nucleotides are TGTGCCAGCACCTGGTCAGAGACCCAGTACTTC.

The V call is TRBV5-4, the J call TRBJ2-3; 8 bases are a match to TRBD2. The CDR3 extends over 16 amino acids. CDR1 and CDR2 (germline): SGHNT, YYREEE (reference sequence). J lost 5 bases, V lost 3 bases, and 11 bases had no gene match. The CDR3 DNA is TGTGCCAGCAGCTCCCCCCCCAGCGGGAGTGTAGATACGCAGTATTTT. The encoded protein is CASSSPPSGSVDTQYF.

The chain couples TRBV5-1 to TRBJ2-7; no clear D gene. Germline CDR1 reads SGHRS; CDR2 reads YFSETQ. The CDR3 loop spans 17 amino acids. V lost 0 bases, J lost 2 bases, and 18 bases lay in between. In DNA form, the CDR3 reads TGCGCCAGCAGCTTGGTTAAAGGTATCAAACGACCCTACGAGCAGTACTTC. Residues: CASSLVKGIKRPYEQYF. The variable domain in full, completed from reference TRBV5-1 and TRBJ2-7, reads KAGVTQTPRYLIKTRGQQVTLSCSPISGHRSVSWYQQTPGQGLQFLFEYFSETQRNKGNFPGRFSGRQFSNSRSEMNVSTLELGDSALYLCASSLVKGIKRPYEQYFGPGTRLTVT.

This sequence joins TRBV19 and TRBJ1-1; the match to TRBD1 covers 9 bases. The ends lost 5 bases at V and 3 bases at J; junction bases unmatched: 4. The germline V gene encodes CDR1 LNHDA and CDR2 SQIVND (reference sequence). The CDR3 is 14 residues long. The CDR3 region has the DNA TGTGCCAGTAGTTATCGACAGGGGGACACTGAAGCTTTCTTT. Amino acid sequence: CASSYRQGDTEAFF.

The V and J genes are TRBV7-3 and TRBJ2-7, with D unclear. Trimming removed 2 bases from V and 4 bases from J, with 9 bases in between. The CDR3 extends over 13 amino acids. Germline values: CDR1 SGHTA, CDR2 FQGTGA. CDR3 residues: CASSLPQLYEQYF. The CDR3 nucleotides read TGTGCCAGCAGCTTACCCCAATTATACGAGCAGTACTTC. Supplemented by reference TRBV7-3 and TRBJ2-7, the full variable domain reads GAGVSQTPSNKVTEKGKYVELRCDPISGHTALYWYRQSLGQGPEFLIYFQGTGAADDSGLPNDRFFAVRPEGSVSTLKIQRTERGDSAVYLCASSLPQLYEQYFGPGTRLTVT.

The chain has TRBV19 and TRBJ2-3; 8 bases fit TRBD1. The CDR3 is 13 amino acids. V dropped 9 bases and J dropped 4; count of bases not matched to a gene: 6. CDR1 is LNHDA and CDR2 is SQIVND in the germline V gene (reference sequence). In nucleotides, the CDR3 is TGTGCCAGCCGGCAGGGGGCATCAGATACGCAGTATTTT. Protein product: CASRQGASDTQYF.

The genes are TRBV6-4 and TRBJ2-1; maybe TRBD2 (6 bases). V lost 6 bases to trimming and J lost 2 bases, with 17 bases between them. In germline, CDR1 is MRHNA, CDR2 SNTAGT. There are 16 residues in the CDR3. CDR3 in amino acids: CASSREAGYPYNEQFF. CDR3 bases: TGTGCCAGCAGCCGTGAGGCGGGATATCCCTACAATGAGCAGTTCTTC.

The chain employs TRBV6-5 and TRBJ2-1; tentative D call: TRBD2 (5 bases). The CDR3 has 15 amino acids. The germline V and J ends were trimmed by 0 bases and 4 bases, with 10 bases remaining between them. Germline CDR1 and CDR2: MNHEY and SVGAGI. The chain's CDR3 is CASSYSRAEYNEQFF. The DNA of the CDR3 is TGTGCCAGCAGTTACTCGCGGGCAGAGTACAATGAGCAGTTCTTC.

The chain recombines TRBV25-1 with TRBJ2-7; D is perhaps TRBD2 (5 bases). The CDR3 length is 16 residues. Trimming pared 7 bases from V and 0 bases from J, leaving 19 bases between. Germline lookup yields CDR1 MGHDK and CDR2 SYGVNS. The CDR3 loop reads CASTHGGARGSYEQYF. DNA for the CDR3: TGTGCCAGCACCCACGGTGGTGCTCGGGGCTCCTACGAGCAGTACTTC.

The table lists this clone with many counts. The chain couples TRBV5-6 to TRBJ2-5; 10 bases line up with TRBD1. Losses at the gene ends were 2 bases for V and 5 bases for J; bases not matched to a gene: 3. Germline V gene sequence: CDR1 SGHDT, CDR2 YYEEEE. The CDR3 runs to 14 residues. CDR3 loop: CASSFGTGAETQYF. CDR3 DNA: TGTGCCAGCAGCTTCGGGACAGGGGCCGAGACCCAGTACTTC.

This chain uses TRBV9 with TRBJ1-1; D is perhaps TRBD1 (6 bases). V was cut by 1 base and J by 5 bases, with 9 bases left in between. CDR1 is SGDLS, CDR2 YYNGEE, per germline. The CDR3 has 13 amino acids. The CDR3 reads CASSVTGITEAFF. The CDR3 DNA follows: TGTGCCAGCAGCGTAACAGGGATAACTGAAGCTTTCTTT.

This chain uses TRBV28 with TRBJ1-2, with D perhaps TRBD1 (5 bases). The germline V gene encodes CDR1 MDHEN and CDR2 SYDVKM. There are 12 residues in the CDR3. CDR3 sequence reads: CTAGASNYGYTF. Written as DNA, the CDR3 is TGTACCGCTGGGGCGTCGAACTATGGCTACACCTTC.